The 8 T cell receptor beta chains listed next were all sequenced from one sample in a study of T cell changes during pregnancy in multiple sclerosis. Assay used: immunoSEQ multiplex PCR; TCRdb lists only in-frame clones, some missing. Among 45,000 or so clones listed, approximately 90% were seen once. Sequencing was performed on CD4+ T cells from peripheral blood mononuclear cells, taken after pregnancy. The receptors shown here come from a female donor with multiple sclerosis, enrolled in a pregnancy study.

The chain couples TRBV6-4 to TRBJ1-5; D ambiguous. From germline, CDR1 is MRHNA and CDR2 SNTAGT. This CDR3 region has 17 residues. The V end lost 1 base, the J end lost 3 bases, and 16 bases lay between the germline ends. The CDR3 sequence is CASSDFSEVNLNQPQHF. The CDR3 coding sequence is TGTGCCAGCAGTGACTTCAGTGAGGTGAACCTCAATCAGCCCCAGCATTTT.

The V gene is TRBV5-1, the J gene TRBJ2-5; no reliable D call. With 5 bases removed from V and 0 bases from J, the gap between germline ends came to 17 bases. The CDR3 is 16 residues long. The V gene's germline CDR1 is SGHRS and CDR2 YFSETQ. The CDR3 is CASSRLDTVYQETQYF. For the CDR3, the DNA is TGCGCCAGCAGTCGTCTTGACACTGTGTACCAAGAGACCCAGTACTTC.

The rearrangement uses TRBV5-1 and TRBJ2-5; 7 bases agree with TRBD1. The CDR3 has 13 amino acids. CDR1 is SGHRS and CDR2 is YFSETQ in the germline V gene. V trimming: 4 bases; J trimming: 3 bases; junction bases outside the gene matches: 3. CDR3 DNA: TGCGCCAGCAGCCCTGGGACAGAAGAGACCCAGTACTTC. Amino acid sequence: CASSPGTEETQYF.

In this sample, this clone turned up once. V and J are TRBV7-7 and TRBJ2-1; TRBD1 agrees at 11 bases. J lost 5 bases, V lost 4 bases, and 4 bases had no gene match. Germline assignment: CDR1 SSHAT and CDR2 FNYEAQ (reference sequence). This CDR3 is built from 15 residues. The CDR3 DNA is TGTGCCAGCAGCTCGGGACAGGGGGTCCACAATGAGCAGTTCTTC. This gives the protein CASSSGQGVHNEQFF.

CDR3 protein: CASSDGNEQYF. Here the CDR3 DNA reads TGTGCCAGCAGTGACGGGAACGAGCAGTACTTC. This chain connects TRBV6-1 to TRBJ2-5; D might be TRBD2 (5 bases). The J call may be faulty, since TRBJ2-7 better matches the DNA end. The CDR3 is made up of 11 amino acids. Germline V gene data show CDR1 as MNHNS and CDR2 as SASEGT.

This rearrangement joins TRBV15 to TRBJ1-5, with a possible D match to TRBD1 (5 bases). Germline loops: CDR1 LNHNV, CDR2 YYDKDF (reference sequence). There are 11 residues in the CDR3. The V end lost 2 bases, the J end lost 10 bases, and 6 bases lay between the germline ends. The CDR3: CATSRQGPQHF. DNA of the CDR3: TGTGCCACCAGCAGACAGGGCCCCCAGCATTTT. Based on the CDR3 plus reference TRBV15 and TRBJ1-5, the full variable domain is DAMVIQNPRYQVTQFGKPVTLSCSQTLNHNVMYWYQQKSSQAPKLLFHYYDKDFNNEADTPDNFQSRRPNTSFCFLDIRSPGLGDTAMYLCATSRQGPQHFGDGTRLSIL.

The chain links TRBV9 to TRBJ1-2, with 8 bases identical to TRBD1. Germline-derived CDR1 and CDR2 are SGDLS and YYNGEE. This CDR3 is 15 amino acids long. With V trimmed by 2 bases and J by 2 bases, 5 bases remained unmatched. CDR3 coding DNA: TGTGCCAGCAGCGTCGGACAGGGAACCAACTATGGCTACACCTTC. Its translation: CASSVGQGTNYGYTF.

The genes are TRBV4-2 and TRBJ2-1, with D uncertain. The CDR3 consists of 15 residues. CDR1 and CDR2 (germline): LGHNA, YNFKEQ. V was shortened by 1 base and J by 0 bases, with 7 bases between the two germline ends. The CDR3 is CASSQAFSSYNEQFF. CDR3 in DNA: TGTGCCAGCAGCCAAGCGTTCAGCTCCTACAATGAGCAGTTCTTC.